A single sample is the source of the 14 T cell receptor beta chains below, sequenced in a study of shared clonotypes between healthy human individuals. Produced via immunoSEQ multiplex PCR; TCRdb's table is partial and in-frame only. Among about 2 million clones, about 95% were seen once, and the ten largest hold roughly 1%. Naive-designated CD8 cells lacked CD45RO, were positively enriched for CCR7, and omitted terminally differentiated effector memory CD45RA+ cells. Sequenced: naive CD8+ T cells sorted from blood. Receptors originate from a man aged 18 to 29 in good health.

The chain couples TRBV28 to TRBJ2-6; 8 nucleotides match TRBD1. Trimming took 2 bases from V and 0 from J; bases not matched to a gene: 6. CDR3 length: 18 amino acids. CDR1 is MDHEN and CDR2 is SYDVKM in the germline V gene. The CDR3 DNA reads as TGTGCCAGCAGTTTACGGACAGGGCCATACTCTGGGGCCAACGTCCTGACTTTC. It translates to CASSLRTGPYSGANVLTF.

The chain employs TRBV5-4 and TRBJ2-7; a weak D match, TRBD2 (6 bases). The V gene lost 2 bases and the J gene lost 4 bases, with 13 bases spanning the gap. This CDR3 has 14 amino acids. CDR1 SGHNT and CDR2 YYREEE come from the germline V gene (reference sequence). This chain's CDR3 is CASSFSGNIYEQYF. CDR3 nucleotide sequence: TGTGCCAGCAGCTTTAGCGGAAATATTTACGAGCAGTACTTC.

The chain couples TRBV18 to TRBJ1-1, with D maybe TRBD1 (6 bases). Looked up from germline, CDR1 is KGHSH and CDR2 is LQKENI. V gave up 1 base and J gave up 3 bases, with 9 bases separating them. This CDR3 has 14 residues. The CDR3: CASSPLDRYTEAFF. CDR3 sequence (DNA): TGTGCCAGCTCACCACTGGACAGATACACTGAAGCTTTCTTT.

This clone was detected a few times. The V gene is TRBV4-3, the J gene TRBJ2-1; TRBD2 matches at 16 bases. The CDR3 totals 18 residues. Germline V gives CDR1 LGHNA, CDR2 YSLEER. V lost 0 bases, J lost 9 bases, and 8 bases stayed unmatched. The DNA for the CDR3 is TGCGCCAGCAGCCAAGAAGGGACTAGCGGGAGGGCCCGTATTGAGCAGTTCTTC. Amino acid sequence: CASSQEGTSGRARIEQFF.

As for this clone: The same CDR3 can be traced to other DNA sequences in this sample. The V and J genes are TRBV7-9 and TRBJ2-5; TRBD2 matches 12 bases. The trim removed 3 bases at V and 5 bases at J, leaving 4 bases unmatched. The CDR3 has 15 amino acids. Germline lookup yields CDR1 SEHNR and CDR2 FQNEAQ (reference sequence). The DNA of the CDR3 is TGTGCCAGCAGCTTCCTAGCGGGAGGGCTGGAGACCCAGTACTTC. Its translation is CASSFLAGGLETQYF.

The chain joins TRBV23-1 to TRBJ2-6; maybe TRBD2 (5 bases). TRBV23-1 is sorted into the ORF group, with uncertain function. V was trimmed by 1 base and J by 0 bases, leaving 19 bases between them. This CDR3 comprises 20 residues. The chain's CDR3 is CASSQLGSWQRFSGANVLTF. The DNA for the CDR3 is TGCGCCAGCAGTCAATTAGGGAGTTGGCAAAGATTCTCTGGGGCCAACGTCCTGACTTTC.

V and J are TRBV7-9 and TRBJ2-1, with D hard to call. In germline, CDR1 is SEHNR, CDR2 FQNEAQ (reference sequence). V lost 5 bases and J lost 2, with 16 bases in between. This CDR3 has 16 amino acids. CDR3 loop: CASSQVTANTYNEQFF. The CDR3 DNA sequence: TGTGCCAGCAGCCAAGTGACGGCCAACACCTACAATGAGCAGTTCTTC.

This chain joins TRBV27 and TRBJ2-5; 13 bases line up with TRBD2. The CDR3 sequence is 12 residues long. Trimming cost V 5 bases and J 12 bases; bases outside gene matches: 3. Germline V gene data show CDR1 as MNHEY and CDR2 as SMNVEV (reference sequence). Written as DNA, the CDR3 is TGTGCCAGCAGTCCAGGACTAGCGGGGGAGTACTTC. Its protein product is CASSPGLAGEYF.

This rearrangement joins TRBV4-2 to TRBJ2-7; D gene uncertain. Between the trimmed V and J ends, which lost 2 bases and 0 bases, there was a span of 11 bases. This CDR3 is built from 15 residues. CDR1 is LGHNA and CDR2 is YNFKEQ in the germline V gene. This CDR3 is CASSQFPSSSYEQYF. In DNA, the CDR3 is TGTGCCAGCAGCCAATTCCCCTCAAGCTCCTACGAGCAGTACTTC.

V gene TRBV5-6 combines with J gene TRBJ1-2; D is perhaps TRBD1 (6 bases). Trimming took 3 bases from V and 3 from J, leaving 12 bases between them. Germline V gene lookup returns CDR1 SGHDT and CDR2 YYEEEE. This CDR3 spans 14 amino acids. CDR3 loop: CASSSRDTHYGYTF. The CDR3 nucleotides are TGTGCCAGCAGCTCGAGGGACACTCACTATGGCTACACCTTC.

V and J are TRBV30 and TRBJ1-5; 9 positions agree with TRBD1. The CDR3 consists of 17 residues. Germline CDR1 and CDR2: GTSNPN and SVGIG (reference sequence). With 3 bases clipped from V and 5 bases from J, the junction kept 14 bases outside the gene matches. The CDR3 sequence is CAWSGTGTGSLDQPQHF. The CDR3 nucleotides are TGTGCCTGGAGCGGGACAGGGACAGGGTCCCTTGATCAGCCCCAGCATTTT.

The chain employs TRBV27 and TRBJ1-1; the match to TRBD1 covers 8 bases. The CDR3 is made up of 14 amino acids. Losses at the gene ends were 5 bases for V and 4 bases for J; bases not matched to a gene: 6. CDR1 MNHEY and CDR2 SMNVEV come from the germline V gene (reference sequence). The DNA of the CDR3 is TGTGCCAGCAGTACCGGACAGGGTATCACTGAAGCTTTCTTT. Amino acids: CASSTGQGITEAFF.

The chain uses TRBV7-3 and TRBJ2-7; TRBD1 matches at 8 bases. Germline V CDR1 and CDR2: SGHTA, FQGTGA. The CDR3 contains 19 residues. Trimming cost V 0 bases and J 2 bases; bases outside gene matches: 15. In DNA, the CDR3 is TGTGCCAGCAGCTTAACACCCATTTCCTCCGGGACAGGAACCTACGAGCAGTACTTC. Translation gives CASSLTPISSGTGTYEQYF.

The V gene is TRBV6-1, the J gene TRBJ1-5; maybe TRBD1 (5 bases). There are 15 residues in the CDR3. V lost 2 bases and J lost 2, with 10 bases in between. The germline CDR1 and CDR2 sequences are MNHNS and SASEGT. The CDR3 DNA sequence: TGTGCCAGCAGTGAATGGGGGGTTGGCAATCAGCCCCAGCATTTT. It is translated as CASSEWGVGNQPQHF.